This paragraph reports one TCR beta chain. Its antigen is unknown. The data are from a study of T cells in pancreatic ductal adenocarcinoma. TCRdb keeps only in-frame clones here, not all; method: immunoSEQ multiplex PCR. This table has over 90,000 clones, about 95% appearing once. After removal of 6 bases from V and 3 bases from J, the junction contained 18 bases not matched to a gene. The CDR3 sequence is 19 residues long. Germline CDR1 SEHNR, CDR2 FQNEAQ (reference sequence). Surgery without prior neoadjuvant therapy was the treatment of the selected pancreatic ductal adenocarcinoma patients. Study conclusions and caveats: Tumor samples had fewer productive templates and approximately 7.9-fold fewer unique clonotypes than blood. Blood clonality (roughly 0.07) did not differ significantly from tumor (about 0.112). The resected pancreatic cancer cohort was biased toward the minority with early-stage disease.

Sequencing input: PBMCs. The J gene is TRBJ2-2, the V gene TRBV7-9; 8 nucleotides match TRBD1. The source of this sequence is a human donor with pancreatic ductal adenocarcinoma. The CDR3 sequence is CASSSGRPGTGAHTGELFF. CDR3 in DNA: TGTGCCAGCAGTTCCGGCCGGCCCGGGACAGGAGCCCACACCGGGGAGCTGTTTTTT. The whole variable domain, filled in from reference TRBV7-9 and TRBJ2-2, reads DTGVSQNPRHKITKRGQNVTFRCDPISEHNRLYWYRQTLGQGPEFLTYFQNEAQLEKSRLLSDRFSAERPKGSFSTLEIQRTEQGDSAMYLCASSSGRPGTGAHTGELFFGEGSRLTVL.